This entry is about one T cell receptor (beta chain). What it binds is not known. Primers: 60 Vbeta forward and 13 Jbeta reverse. Assay: immunoSEQ multiplex PCR; the TCRdb copy retains only in-frame clones and omits some. The sample totals approximately 190,000 clones. This specimen comes from a study of cytomegalovirus exposure and HLA in healthy donors. Regarding the study as a whole: It was in a later analysis that TCR association rates were seen to vary by HLA locus, highest for DRB1 and lowest for HLA-C.

The sequence was collected from a young man in good health and CMV-seronegative. Sequenced sample: PBMCs.

CDR3 protein: CASSSLATRTGYTF. In nucleotides, the CDR3 is TGTGCCAGCAGTTCCTTAGCGACTCGGACGGGCTACACCTTC. The rearrangement links TRBV6-5 to TRBJ1-2, with D uncertain. Trimming removed 4 bases at V and 8 bases at J, with 17 bases between. The CDR3 totals 14 residues. CDR1 is MNHEY, CDR2 SVGAGI, per germline.